The clone carrying this T cell receptor beta chain has only a few counts. The data originate from a study of shared T cell receptors in the human thymus. This CDR3 spans 17 amino acids. Between the trimmed V and J ends, which lost 0 bases and 0 bases, there was a span of 15 bases. CDR1 and CDR2 from the germline V gene are SGHDN and FVKESK. Here immunoSEQ multiplex PCR was the method, and the copy in TCRdb shows in-frame clones only, minus some. Here the sample spans 700,000 or so clones, around 85% being singletons. The same data also went into a second study, on human thymus T cells. That source adds: Donors were healthy Finnish infants having corrective surgery for congenital heart defects. In corrective heart surgery, resections were taken, and these provided the thymus tissue. V and J genes seemed to be used with bias in thymic and blood repertoires. Thymic repertoires overlap heavily among unrelated individuals, related research has reported.

The rearrangement joins TRBV14 to TRBJ2-7; a weak D match, TRBD2 (6 bases). The sequenced material came from thymocytes. The sequence was collected from a girl less than two years old with a congenital heart defect. The CDR3 here is CASSQDALSGDSYEQYF. CDR3 bases: TGTGCCAGCAGCCAAGATGCGTTGTCGGGGGACTCCTACGAGCAGTACTTC.